This TCR beta chain originates from a study of cytomegalovirus exposure and HLA in healthy donors. The study's findings and limits: Excluded were some V segments that proved indistinguishable, including TRBV6-2 and TRBV6-3. Diagnosis of cytomegalovirus status made by the classifier reportedly showed high specificity and sensitivity.

Each donor was nominally healthy when sampled (though unrecorded immune exposures were likely). Notes on this clone: Its antigen is undetermined.

Primers: 60 Vbeta forward and 13 Jbeta reverse. The data were produced by immunoSEQ multiplex PCR, yet TCRdb's version contains in-frame clones alone and is incomplete. The top ten clones hold around 6.3% of a sample with some 150,000 clones, around 79% of them seen once. The CDR3 loop spans 16 amino acids. V was pared by 2 bases and J by 0 bases, with 10 bases between. Germline V gene sequence: CDR1 SNHLY, CDR2 FYNNEI. Source material: PBMCs. This receptor was identified in a man aged 50-60 years in good health and CMV-seropositive. The chain is built from TRBV2 and TRBJ2-2, with D perhaps TRBD2 (6 bases). The CDR3 region is CASSEQAGTNTGELFF. CDR3 DNA sequence: TGTGCCAGCAGTGAACAAGCGGGCACGAACACCGGGGAGCTGTTTTTT.